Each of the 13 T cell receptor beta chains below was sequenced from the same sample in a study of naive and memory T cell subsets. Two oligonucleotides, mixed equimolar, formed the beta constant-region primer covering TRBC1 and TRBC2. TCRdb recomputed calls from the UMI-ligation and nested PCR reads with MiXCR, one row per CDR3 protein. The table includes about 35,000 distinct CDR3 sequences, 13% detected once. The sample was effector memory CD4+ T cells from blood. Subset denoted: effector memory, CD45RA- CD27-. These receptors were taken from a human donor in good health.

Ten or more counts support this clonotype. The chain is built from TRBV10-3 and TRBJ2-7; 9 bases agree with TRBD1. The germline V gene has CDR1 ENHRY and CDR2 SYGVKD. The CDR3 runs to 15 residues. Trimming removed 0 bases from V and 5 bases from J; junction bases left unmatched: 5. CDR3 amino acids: CAISESQDRGHEQYF. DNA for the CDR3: TGTGCCATCAGTGAGTCGCAGGACAGGGGCCACGAGCAGTACTTC.

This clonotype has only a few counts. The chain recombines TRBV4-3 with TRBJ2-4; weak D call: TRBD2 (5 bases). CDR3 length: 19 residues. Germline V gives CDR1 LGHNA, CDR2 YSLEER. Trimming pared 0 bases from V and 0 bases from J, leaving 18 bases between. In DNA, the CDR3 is TGCGCCAGCAGCCAAGAGGCGGGTCTTGCTGGGCTAGCCAAAAACATTCAGTACTTC. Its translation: CASSQEAGLAGLAKNIQYF.

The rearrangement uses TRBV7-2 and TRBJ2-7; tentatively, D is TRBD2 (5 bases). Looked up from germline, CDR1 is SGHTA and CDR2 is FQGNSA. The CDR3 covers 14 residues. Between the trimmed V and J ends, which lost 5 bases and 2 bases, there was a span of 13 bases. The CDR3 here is CASSREPTTYEQYF. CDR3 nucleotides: TGTGCCAGCAGCAGGGAGCCCACAACCTACGAGCAGTACTTC.

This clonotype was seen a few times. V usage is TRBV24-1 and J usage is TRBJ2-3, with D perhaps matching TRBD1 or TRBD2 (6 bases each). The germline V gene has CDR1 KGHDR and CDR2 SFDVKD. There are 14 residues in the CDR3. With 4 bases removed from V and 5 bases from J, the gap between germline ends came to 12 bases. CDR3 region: CATSEEEGGDTQYF. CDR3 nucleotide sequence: TGTGCCACCAGTGAGGAGGAGGGGGGAGATACGCAGTATTTT.

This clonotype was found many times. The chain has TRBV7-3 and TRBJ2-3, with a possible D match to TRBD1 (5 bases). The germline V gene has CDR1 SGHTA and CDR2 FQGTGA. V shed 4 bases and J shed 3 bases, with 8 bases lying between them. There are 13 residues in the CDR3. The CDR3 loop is CASSSQGTDTQYF. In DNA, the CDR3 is TGTGCCAGCAGCTCTCAGGGTACAGATACGCAGTATTTT.

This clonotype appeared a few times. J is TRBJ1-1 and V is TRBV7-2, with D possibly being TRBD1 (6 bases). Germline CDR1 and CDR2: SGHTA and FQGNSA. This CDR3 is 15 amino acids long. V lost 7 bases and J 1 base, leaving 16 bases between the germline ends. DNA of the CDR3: TGTGCCAGCAAAAGACAGGCCCCGGGGAACACTGAAGCTTTCTTT. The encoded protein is CASKRQAPGNTEAFF.

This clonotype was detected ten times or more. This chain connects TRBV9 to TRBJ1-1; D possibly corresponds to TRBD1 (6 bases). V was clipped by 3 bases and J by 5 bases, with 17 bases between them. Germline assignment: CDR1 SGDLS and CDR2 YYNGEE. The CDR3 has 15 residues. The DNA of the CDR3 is TGTGCCAGCAGCGGTGGAGGGGGGCGTCAGACTGAAGCTTTCTTT. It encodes CASSGGGGRQTEAFF.

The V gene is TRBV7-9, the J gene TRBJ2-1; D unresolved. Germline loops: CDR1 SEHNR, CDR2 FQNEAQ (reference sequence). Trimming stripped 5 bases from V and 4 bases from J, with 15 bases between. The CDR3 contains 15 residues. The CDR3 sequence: CASSPDLDTYNEQFF. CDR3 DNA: TGTGCCAGCAGCCCGGATCTAGACACTTACAATGAGCAGTTCTTC.

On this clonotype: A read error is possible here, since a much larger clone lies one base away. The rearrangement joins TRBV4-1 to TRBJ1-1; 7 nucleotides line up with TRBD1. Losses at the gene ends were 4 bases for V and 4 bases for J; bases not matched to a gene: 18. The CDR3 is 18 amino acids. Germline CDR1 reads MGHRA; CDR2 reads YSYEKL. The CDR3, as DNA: TGCGCCAGCAGCCCGGACGGACAGGAAACAGTTTTGGGCACTGAAGCTTTCTTT. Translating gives CASSPDGQETVLGTEAFF.

The CDR3 DNA is TGTGCCAGCTCAGCCGGGACAGGGTATGGCTACACCTTC. This codes for CASSAGTGYGYTF. The chain joins TRBV18 to TRBJ1-2, with 9 bases matching TRBD1. This CDR3 region has 13 residues. J was trimmed by 5 bases and V by 5 bases; bases with no gene match: 3. From germline, CDR1 is KGHSH and CDR2 LQKENI. The whole variable domain, remainder taken from reference TRBV18 and TRBJ1-2, is NAGVMQNPRHLVRRRGQEARLRCSPMKGHSHVYWYRQLPEEGLKFMVYLQKENIIDESGMPKERFSAEFPKEGPSILRIQQVVRGDSAAYFCASSAGTGYGYTFGSGTRLTVV.

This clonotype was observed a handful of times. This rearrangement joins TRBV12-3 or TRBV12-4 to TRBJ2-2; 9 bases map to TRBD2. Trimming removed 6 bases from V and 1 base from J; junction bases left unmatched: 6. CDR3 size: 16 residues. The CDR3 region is CASSRKAGGNTGELFF. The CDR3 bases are TGTGCCAGCAGCCGTAAAGCGGGGGGGAACACCGGGGAGCTGTTTTTT.

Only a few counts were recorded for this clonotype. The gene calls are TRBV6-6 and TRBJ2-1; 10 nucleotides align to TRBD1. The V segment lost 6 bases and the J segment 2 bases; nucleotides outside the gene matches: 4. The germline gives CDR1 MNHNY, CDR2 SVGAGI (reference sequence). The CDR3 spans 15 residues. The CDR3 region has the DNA TGTGCCAGCAGGGCGACAGGGGGCGCCTACAATGAGCAGTTCTTC. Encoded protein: CASRATGGAYNEQFF.

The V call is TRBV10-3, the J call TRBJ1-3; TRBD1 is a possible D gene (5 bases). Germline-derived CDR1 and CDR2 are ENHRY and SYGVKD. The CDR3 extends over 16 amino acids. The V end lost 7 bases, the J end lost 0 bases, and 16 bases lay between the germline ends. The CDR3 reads CAITPSRGDSGNTIYF. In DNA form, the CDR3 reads TGTGCCATCACCCCCTCACGGGGGGACTCTGGAAACACCATATATTTT.